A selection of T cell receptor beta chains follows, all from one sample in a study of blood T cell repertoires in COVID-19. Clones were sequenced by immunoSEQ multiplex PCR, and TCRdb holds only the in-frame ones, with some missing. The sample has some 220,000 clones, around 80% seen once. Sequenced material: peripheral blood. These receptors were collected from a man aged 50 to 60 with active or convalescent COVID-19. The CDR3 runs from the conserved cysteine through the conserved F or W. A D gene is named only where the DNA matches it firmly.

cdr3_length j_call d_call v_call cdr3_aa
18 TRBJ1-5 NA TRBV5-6 CASSLSGFGTLSNQPQHF
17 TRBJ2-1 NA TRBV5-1 CASSFLQGSSSYNEQFF
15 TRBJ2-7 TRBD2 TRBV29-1 CSGFFSGPFSGEQYF
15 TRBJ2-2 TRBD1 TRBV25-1 CASSVRQGDTGELFF
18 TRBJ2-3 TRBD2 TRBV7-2 CASSLGLAGGRETDTQYF
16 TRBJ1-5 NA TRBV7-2 CASSLAAQGINQPQHF
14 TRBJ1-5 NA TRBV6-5 CASSYSAGDQPQHF
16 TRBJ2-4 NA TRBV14 CASSQDLGLAKNIQYF
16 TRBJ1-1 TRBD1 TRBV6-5 CASSSTGGAGDTEAFF
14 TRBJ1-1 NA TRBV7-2 CASSFPRVNAEAFF
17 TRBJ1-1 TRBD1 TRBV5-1 CASSLVQGGEENTEAFF
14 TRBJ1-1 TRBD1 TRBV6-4 CASSVEGGKTEAFF
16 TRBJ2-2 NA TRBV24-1 CATSDPRDFNTGELFF
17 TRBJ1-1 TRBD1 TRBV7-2 CASSLKRTGGVLDEAFF
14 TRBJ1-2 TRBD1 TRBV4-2 CASSQLGQDYGYTF
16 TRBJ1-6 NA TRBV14 CASSPLGGGYNSPLHF
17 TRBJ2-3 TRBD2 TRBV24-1 CATSDFGSGRATDTQYF
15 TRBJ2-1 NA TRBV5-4 CASSGAGVAYNEQFF